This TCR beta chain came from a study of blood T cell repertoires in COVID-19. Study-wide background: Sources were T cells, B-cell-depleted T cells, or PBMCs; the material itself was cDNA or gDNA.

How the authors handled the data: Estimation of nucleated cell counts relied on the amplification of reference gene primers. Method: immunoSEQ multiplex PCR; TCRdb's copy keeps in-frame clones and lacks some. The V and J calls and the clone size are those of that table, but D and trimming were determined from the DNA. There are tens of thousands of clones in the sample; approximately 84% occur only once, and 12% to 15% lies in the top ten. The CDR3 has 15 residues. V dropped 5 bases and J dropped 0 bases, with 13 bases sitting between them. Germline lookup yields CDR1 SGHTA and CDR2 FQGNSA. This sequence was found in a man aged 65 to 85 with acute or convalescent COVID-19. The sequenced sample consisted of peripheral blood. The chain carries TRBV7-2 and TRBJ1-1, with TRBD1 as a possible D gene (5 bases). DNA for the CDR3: TGTGCCAGCAGCGCCCCAGGGTTTATGAACACTGAAGCTTTCTTT. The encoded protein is CASSAPGFMNTEAFF. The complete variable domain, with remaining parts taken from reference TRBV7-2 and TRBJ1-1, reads GAGVSQSPSNKVTEKGKDVELRCDPISGHTALYWYRQSLGQGLEFLIYFQGNSAPDKSGLPSDRFSAERTGGSVSTLTIQRTQQEDSAVYLCASSAPGFMNTEAFFGQGTRLTVV.